This T cell receptor beta chain is from a study of T cell changes during pregnancy in multiple sclerosis. This CDR3 has 15 amino acids. CDR1 and CDR2 (germline): SGHAT, FQNNGV. V was cut by 5 bases and J by 2 bases, with 15 bases left in between. Sequencing used immunoSEQ multiplex PCR; TCRdb keeps in-frame clones, though not all of them. The table includes more than 40,000 clones, approximately 94% detected once. The starting material was CD4+ T cells from peripheral blood mononuclear cells, obtained in the second trimester of pregnancy. This clonotype originated in a female donor with multiple sclerosis, enrolled in a pregnancy study. This chain links TRBV11-2 with TRBJ1-2; weak D call: TRBD1 (6 bases). In DNA, the CDR3 is TGTGCCAGCAGCCGCGGTGGAACAGGGAACTATGGCTACACCTTC. It yields the protein CASSRGGTGNYGYTF.